Listed below are T cell receptor beta chains from one sample, sequenced in a study of persistence of HIV-infected CD4 T cells. Repertoires were generated with immunoSEQ multiplex PCR, while TCRdb's copy carries only in-frame clones and drops some. The data show under 20,000 clones, with almost 65% seen just once and roughly 8.8% held by the top ten. No cognate antigen is known for these TCRs. This material consisted of CD4+ T cells sorted from PBMCs after approximately 20-hour stimulation, taken from a patient who received antiretroviral therapy. The receptors were gathered from an adult woman with HIV who was CMV-seropositive. Each CDR3 is given with its conserved first and last residue. Fields, in order: D gene, clone size, CDR3 length, V gene, J gene, CDR3 DNA, CDR3 protein. D genes are given only for firm matches. Clone size is given for some rows only: seen once, a few or many times, or a class if the clone is expanded.

D: .
size: .
length: 12
V: TRBV29-1
J: TRBJ2-1
DNA: TGCAGCGTTGGTAGGACGGGCTATGAGCAGTTCTTC
CDR3: CSVGRTGYEQFF

D: .
size: .
length: 13
V: TRBV9
J: TRBJ1-6
DNA: TGTGCCAGCAGCGTAGGAATGAATTCACCCCTCCACTTT
CDR3: CASSVGMNSPLHF

D: TRBD1
size: .
length: 15
V: TRBV19
J: TRBJ1-2
DNA: TGTGCCAGTAGTCCGCGACAGGGACAAAGCTATGGCTACACCTTC
CDR3: CASSPRQGQSYGYTF

D: .
size: .
length: 16
V: TRBV5-1
J: TRBJ2-2
DNA: TGCGCCAGCAGGCTTGGGAACAGGGTTGTTATCGGGGAGCTGTTTTTT
CDR3: CASRLGNRVVIGELFF

D: .
size: .
length: 16
V: TRBV4-2
J: TRBJ1-1
DNA: TGTGCCAGCAGCCAAGATGGGGGGGCAGGGACCACTGAAGCTTTCTTT
CDR3: CASSQDGGAGTTEAFF

D: .
size: few
length: 13
V: TRBV6-5
J: TRBJ2-1
DNA: TGTGCCAGCAGGCCTCGTCAGGGAGGTGAGCAGTTCTTC
CDR3: CASRPRQGGEQFF

D: .
size: .
length: 12
V: TRBV10-2
J: TRBJ1-1
DNA: TGCGCCAGCAGTGAAGTGTTCTCCGCAACTTTCTTT
CDR3: CASSEVFSATFF

D: TRBD2
size: .
length: 11
V: TRBV30
J: TRBJ2-3
DNA: TGTGCCTGGGGGAGGGCAGATACGCAGTATTTT
CDR3: CAWGRADTQYF

D: .
size: .
length: 13
V: TRBV12-3/TRBV12-4
J: TRBJ1-5
DNA: TGTGCCAGCAGCGGACAGACTTATCAGCCCCAGCATTTT
CDR3: CASSGQTYQPQHF

D: TRBD1
size: once
length: 17
V: TRBV7-9
J: TRBJ2-7
DNA: TGTGCCAGCAGCGTTATGGTAGGGACAGGAATCTCCTACGAGCAGTACTTC
CDR3: CASSVMVGTGISYEQYF

D: TRBD2
size: once
length: 13
V: TRBV6-5
J: TRBJ2-1
DNA: TGTGCCAGCAGGAGCGGGGGGGCGTATGAGCAGTTCTTC
CDR3: CASRSGGAYEQFF

D: .
size: .
length: 15
V: TRBV24-1
J: TRBJ1-5
DNA: TGTGCCACCAGTGAAACGGGATATAGCAATCAGCCCCAGCATTTT
CDR3: CATSETGYSNQPQHF

D: .
size: .
length: 15
V: TRBV10-3
J: TRBJ1-4
DNA: TGTGCCATCAGTGCTCAAGAGGGGGTTAATGAAAAACTGTTTTTT
CDR3: CAISAQEGVNEKLFF

D: .
size: .
length: 14
V: TRBV2
J: TRBJ1-1
DNA: TGTGCCAGTAAGGGCAGTAGCATGAACACTGAAGCTTTCTTT
CDR3: CASKGSSMNTEAFF

D: .
size: .
length: 14
V: TRBV7-2
J: TRBJ2-2
DNA: TGTGCCAGCAGACCCGAGGGGGGAGCCGGGGAGCTGTTTTTT
CDR3: CASRPEGGAGELFF

D: .
size: medium-sized
length: 12
V: TRBV19
J: TRBJ1-2
DNA: TGTGCCAGTAAGGAAAGGGACTATGGCTACACCTTC
CDR3: CASKERDYGYTF

D: .
size: .
length: 12
V: TRBV28
J: TRBJ1-1
DNA: TGTGCCAGCAGTTTACCCCCGGCGGGGGCTTTCTTT
CDR3: CASSLPPAGAFF

D: TRBD1
size: .
length: 13
V: TRBV7-8
J: TRBJ1-2
DNA: TGTGCCAGCAGCCCTGGACAGGGGTATGGCTACACCTTC
CDR3: CASSPGQGYGYTF

D: .
size: .
length: 14
V: TRBV5-4
J: TRBJ2-1
DNA: TGTGCCAGCAGCCCGGGCCCGAACCACGATGAGCAGTTCTTC
CDR3: CASSPGPNHDEQFF

D: TRBD2
size: .
length: 16
V: TRBV5-1
J: TRBJ2-3
DNA: TGCGCCAGCAGCTTGTTAGGACTAGCGGTAGCAGATACGCAGTATTTT
CDR3: CASSLLGLAVADTQYF

D: TRBD1
size: .
length: 15
V: TRBV19
J: TRBJ2-2
DNA: TGTGCCAGTAGACCTACAGGGGGTTTAACCGGGGAGCTGTTTTTT
CDR3: CASRPTGGLTGELFF

D: .
size: .
length: 14
V: TRBV30
J: TRBJ1-3
DNA: TGTGCCTGGGGACAGACGGGGGCCCAGAGCACCATATATTTT
CDR3: CAWGQTGAQSTIYF

D: .
size: medium-sized
length: 16
V: TRBV5-1
J: TRBJ1-2
DNA: TGCGCCAGCAGCTTAAGGTGGCAGCCGGAAAACTATGGCTACACCTTC
CDR3: CASSLRWQPENYGYTF

D: .
size: few
length: 12
V: TRBV7-8
J: TRBJ1-6
DNA: TGTGCCAGCAGGCCCCCCAGCTCACCCCTCCACTTT
CDR3: CASRPPSSPLHF

D: .
size: .
length: 15
V: TRBV9
J: TRBJ1-4
DNA: TGTGCCAGCAGCGTAGGAAAGGGTCTAAGTGAAAAACTGTTTTTT
CDR3: CASSVGKGLSEKLFF